The 19 T cell receptor beta chains in this list originate from one sample, sequenced in a study of blood T cell repertoires in COVID-19. Repertoires were generated with immunoSEQ multiplex PCR, while TCRdb's copy carries only in-frame clones and drops some. The sample yields about 230,000 clones, around 88% seen once. Sequenced sample: PBMCs or T cells enriched from blood (not recorded which). The receptor set was obtained from a woman aged 40 to 55 with acute COVID-19.

This chain connects TRBV20-1 to TRBJ2-1; D gene uncertain. The germline V gene has CDR1 DFQATT and CDR2 SNEGSKA (reference sequence). The V and J ends lost 4 bases and 5 bases respectively, with 6 bases between them. The CDR3 covers 11 residues. In DNA, the CDR3 is TGCAGTGCTAACAGAAACAATGAGCAGTTCTTC. Protein sequence: CSANRNNEQFF.

The chain joins TRBV24-1 to TRBJ2-2, with D tentatively TRBD1 (6 bases). Germline V CDR1 and CDR2: KGHDR, SFDVKD. Trimming shortened V by 4 bases and J by 6 bases, and 11 bases separated the two germline ends. CDR3 length: 14 amino acids. The CDR3 region has the DNA TGTGCCACCAGTGACCGGACAGCACCCGGGGAGCTGTTTTTT. Protein: CATSDRTAPGELFF.

This chain links TRBV2 with TRBJ2-5; D perhaps matches TRBD2 (5 bases). The CDR3 sequence is 14 residues long. Germline CDR1 SNHLY, CDR2 FYNNEI. The V and J ends lost 6 bases and 5 bases respectively, with 16 bases between them. CDR3 region: CASSKPSGGETQYF. The DNA for the CDR3 is TGTGCCAGCAGCAAACCGTCTGGAGGTGAGACCCAGTACTTC.

The chain links TRBV5-5 to TRBJ2-1; D remains unclear. Deletions cut 0 bases from V and 7 bases from J, with 20 bases between. The length of the CDR3 is 17 residues. Germline values: CDR1 SGHKS, CDR2 YYEKEE (reference sequence). CDR3 loop: CASSLAGSALLGNEQFF. The CDR3 nucleotides are TGTGCCAGCAGCTTGGCCGGGTCGGCCCTTCTCGGGAATGAGCAGTTCTTC.

The chain recombines TRBV5-1 with TRBJ2-2, with TRBD2 matching over 10 bases. The germline V gene has CDR1 SGHRS and CDR2 YFSETQ. Trimming removed 4 bases from V and 4 bases from J; junction bases left unmatched: 16. The CDR3 extends over 19 amino acids. CDR3 loop: CASSQGLAGVGPFTGELFF. The DNA for the CDR3 is TGCGCCAGCAGCCAGGGGCTAGCGGGAGTAGGGCCTTTCACCGGGGAGCTGTTTTTT.

This chain uses TRBV7-9 with TRBJ2-3; 7 bases agree with TRBD2. Germline values: CDR1 SEHNR, CDR2 FQNEAQ (reference sequence). With V trimmed by 6 bases and J by 0 bases, 3 bases remained unmatched. The length of the CDR3 is 14 residues. DNA for the CDR3: TGTGCCAGCAGTCCTAGCGGTAGCACAGATACGCAGTATTTT. Translation: CASSPSGSTDTQYF.

DNA for the CDR3: TGTGCCAGCAGCCCCACTAGCGGGGGGGGCCTCGAGCAGTACTTC. Its translation: CASSPTSGGGLEQYF. The chain is built from TRBV11-2 and TRBJ2-7; 13 nucleotides align to TRBD2. V gave up 5 bases and J gave up 6 bases; unmatched junction bases: 7. Per germline, CDR1 SGHAT and CDR2 FQNNGV. The CDR3 runs 15 residues.

The chain employs TRBV5-1 and TRBJ2-5; 10 bases map to TRBD1. Germline values: CDR1 SGHRS, CDR2 YFSETQ. The J segment lost 3 bases and the V segment lost 4 bases, leaving 3 bases of the junction unmatched. The CDR3 has 14 amino acids. The CDR3 DNA is TGCGCCAGCAGCCCCGGGACAGGGGAAGAGACCCAGTACTTC. This encodes CASSPGTGEETQYF.

The chain links TRBV29-1 to TRBJ2-5, with D unclear. This CDR3 has 12 residues. Looked up from germline, CDR1 is SQVTM and CDR2 is ANQGSEA. The germline V and J ends were trimmed by 3 bases and 1 base, with 6 bases remaining between them. The CDR3 reads CSVDPGQETQYF. DNA for the CDR3: TGCAGCGTTGATCCAGGCCAAGAGACCCAGTACTTC.

The chain combines TRBV18 with TRBJ1-2, with 9 bases that match TRBD1. V lost 2 bases to trimming and J lost 4 bases; unmatched junction nucleotides: 5. This CDR3 is built from 15 residues. Looked up from germline, CDR1 is KGHSH and CDR2 is LQKENI. In DNA form, the CDR3 reads TGTGCCAGCTCACCATCGACAGGGGGGGCCTATGGCTACACCTTC. Amino acid sequence: CASSPSTGGAYGYTF. The entire variable domain, with the rest obtained from reference TRBV18 and TRBJ1-2, is as follows: NAGVMQNPRHLVRRRGQEARLRCSPMKGHSHVYWYRQLPEEGLKFMVYLQKENIIDESGMPKERFSAEFPKEGPSILRIQQVVRGDSAAYFCASSPSTGGAYGYTFGSGTRLTVV.

The chain couples TRBV3-1 (or the pseudogene TRBV3-2) to TRBJ2-3; TRBD1 is a possible D gene (6 bases). The V end lost 0 bases, the J end lost 5 bases, and 9 bases lay between the germline ends. CDR3 size: 14 residues. From germline, CDR1 is LGHDT and CDR2 YNNKEL (reference sequence). The CDR3 DNA reads as TGTGCCAGCAGCCAAGAAGGGGGTGGAGATACGCAGTATTTT. Translation gives CASSQEGGGDTQYF.

The J gene is TRBJ2-3, the V gene TRBV5-1; TRBD1 agrees at 7 bases. CDR1 is SGHRS, CDR2 YFSETQ, per germline. The CDR3 covers 19 residues. Trimming at V came to 4 bases and at J to 4 bases, leaving 21 bases not matched to a gene. The CDR3 protein is CASSQRDSGRGRSSDTQYF. The CDR3 nucleotides read TGCGCCAGCAGCCAAAGGGACAGCGGTAGAGGGAGAAGTTCAGATACGCAGTATTTT.

Only a few counts were recorded for this clone. The J gene is TRBJ2-4, the V gene TRBV11-2; 8 bases are shared with TRBD2. V lost 3 bases to trimming and J lost 1 base; unmatched junction nucleotides: 2. There are 15 residues in the CDR3. CDR1 and CDR2 from the germline V gene are SGHAT and FQNNGV. The CDR3 loop reads CASSFGGRAKNIQYF. For the CDR3, the DNA is TGTGCCAGCAGCTTTGGCGGGAGGGCCAAAAACATTCAGTACTTC.

The chain combines TRBV7-8 with TRBJ1-2; D ambiguous. V was cut by 2 bases and J by 0 bases, with 7 bases left in between. Germline values: CDR1 SGHVS, CDR2 FQNEAQ. CDR3 length: 14 amino acids. CDR3 residues: CASSLRQSNYGYTF. Here the CDR3 DNA reads TGTGCCAGCAGCTTAAGACAATCTAACTATGGCTACACCTTC.

This chain joins TRBV5-4 and TRBJ1-1; D remains ambiguous. The CDR3 consists of 15 residues. V was pared by 0 bases and J by 0 bases, with 9 bases between. CDR1 is SGHNT and CDR2 is YYREEE in the germline V gene (reference sequence). Here the CDR3 reads CASSLETELNTEAFF. CDR3 sequence (DNA): TGTGCCAGCAGCTTGGAAACAGAGCTGAACACTGAAGCTTTCTTT.

The J gene is TRBJ2-3, the V gene TRBV11-2, with D perhaps matching TRBD2 (6 bases). Germline values: CDR1 SGHAT, CDR2 FQNNGV. The CDR3 contains 16 residues. Trimming took off 4 bases at V and 5 bases at J, with 19 bases between the two ends. CDR3 nucleotide sequence: TGTGCCAGCAGCTCCAGCGGGCTCGCCTGGGGAGATACGCAGTATTTT. It specifies CASSSSGLAWGDTQYF.

This clone was seen a handful of times. CDR3 DNA: TGTGCCATCACTAGGGGACAGGGTAACACTGAAGCTTTCTTT. This gives the protein CAITRGQGNTEAFF. The genes are TRBV10-3 and TRBJ1-1; 9 bases are a match to TRBD1. Trimming took 7 bases from V and 2 from J; bases not matched to a gene: 5. This CDR3 has 14 residues. Germline-derived CDR1 and CDR2 are ENHRY and SYGVKD.

Concerning this clone itself: The germline gene is not matched at one end of the junction; a read error may be the cause. The chain is built from TRBV12-3 or TRBV12-4 and TRBJ2-1, with 8 bases lining up with TRBD1. The CDR3 sequence is 11 residues long. The CDR3 nucleotides are TGTGCCAGCAGTCCCGGACAGGGAAAGCTCTTC. Translation gives CASSPGQGKLF.

To note about this clone: Within the sample, other DNA sequences also encode this same CDR3. This chain links TRBV27 with TRBJ1-1; the D is unclear. V lost 3 bases and J 1 base, leaving 6 bases between the germline ends. CDR1 and CDR2 (germline): MNHEY, SMNVEV (reference sequence). The CDR3 loop spans 13 amino acids. The CDR3 loop is CASSFGGNTEAFF. CDR3 in DNA: TGTGCCAGCAGTTTCGGCGGGAACACTGAAGCTTTCTTT.